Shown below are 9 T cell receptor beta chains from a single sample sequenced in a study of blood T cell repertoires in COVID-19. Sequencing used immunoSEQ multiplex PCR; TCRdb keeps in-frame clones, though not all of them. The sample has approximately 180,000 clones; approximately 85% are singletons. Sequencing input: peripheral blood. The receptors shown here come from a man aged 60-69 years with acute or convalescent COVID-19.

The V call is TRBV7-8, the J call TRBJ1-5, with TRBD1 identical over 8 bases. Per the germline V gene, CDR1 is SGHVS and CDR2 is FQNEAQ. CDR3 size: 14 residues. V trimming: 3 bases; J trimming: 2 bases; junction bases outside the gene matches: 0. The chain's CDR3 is CASSLTGGNQPQHF. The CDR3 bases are TGTGCCAGCAGCTTGACAGGGGGCAATCAGCCCCAGCATTTT. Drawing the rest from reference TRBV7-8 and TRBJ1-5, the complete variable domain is GAGVSQSPRYKVAKRGQDVALRCDPISGHVSLFWYQQALGQGPEFLTYFQNEAQLDKSGLPSDRFFAERPEGSVSTLKIQRTQQEDSAVYLCASSLTGGNQPQHFGDGTRLSIL.

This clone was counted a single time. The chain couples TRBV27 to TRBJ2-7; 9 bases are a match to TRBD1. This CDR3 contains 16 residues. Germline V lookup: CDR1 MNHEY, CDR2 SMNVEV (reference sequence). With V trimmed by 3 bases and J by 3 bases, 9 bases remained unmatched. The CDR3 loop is CASSFFTGGVIYEQYF. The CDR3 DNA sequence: TGTGCCAGCAGTTTCTTTACAGGGGGCGTCATCTACGAGCAGTACTTC.

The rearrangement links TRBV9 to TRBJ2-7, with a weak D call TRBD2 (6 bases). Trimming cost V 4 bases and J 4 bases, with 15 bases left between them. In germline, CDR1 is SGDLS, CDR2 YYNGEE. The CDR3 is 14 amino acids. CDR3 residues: CASSSSGGFYEQYF. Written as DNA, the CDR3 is TGTGCCAGCAGCTCGAGTGGGGGGTTTTACGAGCAGTACTTC.

The CDR3 spells CASSQGSGGAYNEQFF. The CDR3 nucleotides are TGTGCCAGCAGCCAAGGAAGCGGGGGGGCTTACAATGAGCAGTTCTTC. The chain recombines TRBV3-1 (or the pseudogene TRBV3-2) with TRBJ2-1; TRBD2 matches at 10 bases. V gave up 1 base and J gave up 4 bases; unmatched junction bases: 4. CDR1 and CDR2 (germline): LGHDT, YNNKEL (reference sequence). This CDR3 spans 16 amino acids.

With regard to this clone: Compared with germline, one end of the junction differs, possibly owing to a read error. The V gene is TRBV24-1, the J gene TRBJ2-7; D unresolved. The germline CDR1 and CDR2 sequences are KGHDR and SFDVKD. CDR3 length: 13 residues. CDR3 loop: CAISDFGSYEQYF. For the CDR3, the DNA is TGTGCCATCAGTGATTTTGGCAGCTACGAGCAGTACTTC.

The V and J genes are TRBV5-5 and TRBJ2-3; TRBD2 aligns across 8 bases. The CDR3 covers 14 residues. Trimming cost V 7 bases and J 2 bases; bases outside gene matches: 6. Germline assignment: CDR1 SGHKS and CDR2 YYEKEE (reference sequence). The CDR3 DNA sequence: TGTGCCAGCGGTCCCGGGAGGGCCACAGATACGCAGTATTTT. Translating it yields CASGPGRATDTQYF.

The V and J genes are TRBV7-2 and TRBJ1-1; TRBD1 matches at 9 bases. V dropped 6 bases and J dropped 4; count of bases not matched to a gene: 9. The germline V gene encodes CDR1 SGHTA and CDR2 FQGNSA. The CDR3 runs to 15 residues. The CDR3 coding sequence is TGTGCCAGCAGGTTTACAGGGGGCGCGGTCACTGAAGCTTTCTTT. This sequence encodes CASRFTGGAVTEAFF. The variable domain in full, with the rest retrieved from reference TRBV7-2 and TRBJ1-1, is GAGVSQSPSNKVTEKGKDVELRCDPISGHTALYWYRQSLGQGLEFLIYFQGNSAPDKSGLPSDRFSAERTGGSVSTLTIQRTQQEDSAVYLCASRFTGGAVTEAFFGQGTRLTVV.

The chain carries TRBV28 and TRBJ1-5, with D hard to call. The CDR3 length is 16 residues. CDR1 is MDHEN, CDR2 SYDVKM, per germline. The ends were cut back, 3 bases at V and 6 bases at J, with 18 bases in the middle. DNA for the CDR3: TGTGCCAGCAGTTTCTCGGGAGTGTCCAGTGGTCAGCCCCAGCATTTT. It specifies CASSFSGVSSGQPQHF.

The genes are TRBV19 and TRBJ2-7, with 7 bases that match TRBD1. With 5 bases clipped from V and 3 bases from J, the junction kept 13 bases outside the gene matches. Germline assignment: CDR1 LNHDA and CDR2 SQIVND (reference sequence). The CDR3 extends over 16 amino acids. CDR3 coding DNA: TGTGCCAGTAGTTCCTTAGGGGGCAGCGGAATCTACGAGCAGTACTTC. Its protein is CASSSLGGSGIYEQYF.